This passage covers 19 T cell receptor beta chains from one sample sequenced in a study of CD8 T cells in ankylosing spondylitis. The antigens for these receptors are not known. General study results and limits: What appeared characteristic of ankylosing spondylitis blood was a TCR beta motif of eight highly homologous variants.

Using its own MiXCR run on the 5' RACE reads, TCRdb lists one record per CDR3 protein. The sample has 750,000 to 850,000 distinct CDR3 sequences, 12% seen once. Material for sequencing was blood, either unsorted or a sorted T cell fraction (not recorded which). Every receptor here comes from a male donor with ankylosing spondylitis.

The table lists this clonotype with many counts. The CDR3 DNA is TGCGCCAGCAGCTACCGACAGGGTGATAATTCACCCCTCCACTTT. This translates into CASSYRQGDNSPLHF. V usage is TRBV4-3 and J usage is TRBJ1-6, with 7 positions matching TRBD1. V lost 5 bases, J lost 5 bases, and 6 bases stayed unmatched. This CDR3 contains 15 residues. Germline CDR1 reads LGHNA; CDR2 reads YSLEER.

This clonotype was counted a single time. The V call is TRBV11-2, the J call TRBJ2-1; 7 bases agree with TRBD2. Germline V gene data show CDR1 as SGHAT and CDR2 as FQNNGV. This CDR3 is built from 15 residues. V was pared by 7 bases and J by 2 bases, with 8 bases of the junction left unmatched. CDR3 in amino acids: CASTLSAGTYNEQFF. In nucleotides, the CDR3 is TGTGCCAGCACCCTTTCAGCGGGAACCTACAATGAGCAGTTCTTC.

The chain carries TRBV9 and TRBJ1-2; D is unresolved. V was cut by 6 bases and J by 9 bases, with 21 bases left in between. There are 14 residues in the CDR3. CDR1 SGDLS and CDR2 YYNGEE come from the germline V gene. CDR3 DNA: TGTGCCAGCACCTCCTCCGCCCGTTATCCAAGCTACACCTTC. As protein: CASTSSARYPSYTF. The entire variable domain, with the rest obtained from reference TRBV9 and TRBJ1-2, is as follows: DSGVTQTPKHLITATGQRVTLRCSPRSGDLSVYWYQQSLDQGLQFLIQYYNGEERAKGNILERFSAQQFPDLHSELNLSSLELGDSALYFCASTSSARYPSYTFGSGTRLTVV.

The rearrangement joins TRBV7-1 to TRBJ2-3, with D possibly being TRBD1 (5 bases). TRBV7-1 is classed as an ORF, of uncertain function. The CDR3 runs 15 residues. Trimming removed 5 bases at V and 6 bases at J, with 18 bases between. CDR3 DNA sequence: TGTGCCAGCAGCCCCCTGGGGCGTCTCAGGGATACGCAGTATTTT. Protein sequence: CASSPLGRLRDTQYF.

The rearrangement uses TRBV15 and TRBJ2-7, with 8 bases fitting TRBD1. This CDR3 comprises 13 residues. CDR1 and CDR2 (germline): LNHNV, YYDKDF (reference sequence). V trimming: 5 bases; J trimming: 3 bases; junction bases outside the gene matches: 3. DNA of the CDR3: TGTGCCACCAGCGGGGGACAGGTCTACGAGCAGTACTTC. It translates to CATSGGQVYEQYF.

This clonotype appeared a few times. The gene calls are TRBV29-1 and TRBJ2-6, with TRBD2 as a possible D gene (6 bases). Trimming left V 3 bases short and J 1 base short, with 13 bases between. Germline V lookup: CDR1 SQVTM, CDR2 ANQGSEA. The CDR3 is made up of 16 amino acids. The DNA of the CDR3 is TGCAGCGTTGACGGGGCGGGGAAATCTGGGGCCAACGTCCTGACTTTC. It specifies CSVDGAGKSGANVLTF.

The V call is TRBV5-1, the J call TRBJ2-5, with no clear D. CDR1 is SGHRS, CDR2 YFSETQ, per germline. The CDR3 length is 12 residues. V shed 9 bases and J shed 7 bases, with 16 bases lying between them. The CDR3 bases are TGCGCCACCAGGCCCCCTCCAGGGACCCAGTACTTC. This codes for CATRPPPGTQYF.

The chain joins TRBV29-1 to TRBJ1-1; 7 bases match TRBD1. Per the germline V gene, CDR1 is SQVTM and CDR2 is ANQGSEA. This CDR3 region has 12 residues. Losses at the gene ends were 7 bases for V and 5 bases for J; bases not matched to a gene: 7. The CDR3 DNA reads as TGCAGCGCTCAAGGGGGCGGGACTGAAGCTTTCTTT. Its protein is CSAQGGGTEAFF.

This clonotype has more than one count but fewer than ten. The chain couples TRBV7-2 to TRBJ1-2; no definite D call. CDR1 is SGHTA and CDR2 is FQGNSA in the germline V gene. The CDR3 is 13 amino acids. The V gene lost 2 bases and the J gene lost 4 bases, with 8 bases spanning the gap. CDR3 nucleotides: TGTGCCAGCAGCTTAAGGGCAGCCTATGGCTACACCTTC. It yields the protein CASSLRAAYGYTF.

In DNA form, the CDR3 reads TGCGCCAGCAGCCAAGGGTCTAGCGGGGGGCGCACAGATACGCAGTATTTT. Encoded protein: CASSQGSSGGRTDTQYF. V usage is TRBV4-3 and J usage is TRBJ2-3, with 11 bases fitting TRBD2. Per the germline V gene, CDR1 is LGHNA and CDR2 is YSLEER. The CDR3 sequence is 17 residues long. V trimming: 1 base; J trimming: 1 base; junction bases outside the gene matches: 4.

This clonotype was seen many times. The CDR3, as DNA: TGTGCCAGCAGCTTAGAGGTCAGGGGCTACGAGCAGTACTTC. It encodes CASSLEVRGYEQYF. The chain is built from TRBV7-2 and TRBJ2-7, with a possible D match to TRBD1 (6 bases). The CDR3 has 14 residues. V lost 1 base to trimming and J lost 3 bases, with 10 bases between them. From germline, CDR1 is SGHTA and CDR2 FQGNSA.

This clonotype was seen only a few times. The CDR3 bases are TGTGCCAGCAGCTTACACAGGGACGAGACCTACGAGCAGTACTTC. It encodes CASSLHRDETYEQYF. This chain joins TRBV7-2 and TRBJ2-7; D is possibly TRBD1 (6 bases). The CDR3 consists of 15 residues. The germline V and J ends were trimmed by 2 bases and 2 bases, with 13 bases remaining between them. Germline lookup yields CDR1 SGHTA and CDR2 FQGNSA. Using reference TRBV7-2 and TRBJ2-7 for the parts outside the CDR3, the full variable domain is GAGVSQSPSNKVTEKGKDVELRCDPISGHTALYWYRQSLGQGLEFLIYFQGNSAPDKSGLPSDRFSAERTGGSVSTLTIQRTQQEDSAVYLCASSLHRDETYEQYFGPGTRLTVT.

This clonotype was counted a few times. V and J are TRBV20-1 and TRBJ2-5; D might be TRBD2 (5 bases). V was shortened by 2 bases and J by 5 bases, with 12 bases between the two germline ends. CDR1 and CDR2 (germline): DFQATT, SNEGSKA (reference sequence). This CDR3 has 13 amino acids. CDR3 amino acids: CSARTRTGETQYF. DNA of the CDR3: TGCAGTGCTAGAACCCGGACGGGGGAGACCCAGTACTTC.

V usage is TRBV20-1 and J usage is TRBJ2-3; 11 nucleotides agree with TRBD1. CDR1 is DFQATT and CDR2 is SNEGSKA in the germline V gene (reference sequence). The junction had 3 bases not matched to a gene; V was cut back by 5 bases and J by 5 bases. The CDR3 runs 13 residues. CDR3 sequence (DNA): TGCAGTGCTTTGGACAGGGGGCAAGATACGCAGTATTTT. This gives the protein CSALDRGQDTQYF.

The chain recombines TRBV7-2 with TRBJ2-2; D may be TRBD1 (5 bases). The CDR3 runs 15 residues. Trimming took off 5 bases at V and 4 bases at J, with 14 bases between the two ends. Germline V CDR1 and CDR2: SGHTA, FQGNSA. CDR3 protein: CASSPDSLGTGELFF. In DNA form, the CDR3 reads TGTGCCAGCAGCCCCGACAGCCTAGGCACCGGGGAGCTGTTTTTT.

J is TRBJ2-7 and V is TRBV5-1; tentative D call: TRBD1 (5 bases). The CDR3 extends over 13 amino acids. Per germline, CDR1 SGHRS and CDR2 YFSETQ. V shed 0 bases and J shed 5 bases, with 9 bases lying between them. The CDR3 protein is CASSLGVGDEQYF. CDR3 coding DNA: TGCGCCAGCAGCTTGGGGGTAGGGGACGAGCAGTACTTC.

This clonotype was seen many times. V gene TRBV7-8 combines with J gene TRBJ1-6; D remains ambiguous. CDR1 is SGHVS, CDR2 FQNEAQ, per germline. The V and J ends lost 3 bases and 9 bases respectively, with 12 bases between them. CDR3 size: 14 residues. CDR3 sequence: CASSLLREGSPLHF. The CDR3 DNA reads as TGTGCCAGCAGCTTGTTAAGAGAGGGTTCACCCCTCCACTTT.

The rearrangement links TRBV7-9 to TRBJ2-5, with 9 nucleotides matching TRBD1. Germline CDR1 is SEHNR and CDR2 is FQNEAQ (reference sequence). CDR3 length equals 15 residues. V trimming: 0 bases; J trimming: 2 bases; junction bases outside the gene matches: 1. This chain's CDR3 is CASSLAQGAQETQYF. Here the CDR3 DNA reads TGTGCCAGCAGCTTAGCACAGGGGGCTCAAGAGACCCAGTACTTC.

Many counts were recorded for this clonotype. This rearrangement joins TRBV12-3 or TRBV12-4 to TRBJ2-7; perhaps D is TRBD1 or TRBD2 (6 bases each). The V gene lost 4 bases and the J gene lost 5 bases, with 12 bases spanning the gap. CDR3 length: 13 amino acids. As DNA, the CDR3 is TGTGCCAGCAGTTCCGGGGGCCTGGACGAGCAGTACTTC. Translation: CASSSGGLDEQYF.